This T cell receptor (beta chain) was recorded in a study of CDR3 diversity in severe acne. As regards this clonotype: One junction end does not reproduce the germline sequence, and a read error may be involved.

The germline V gene has CDR1 SNHLY and CDR2 FYNNEI. The CDR3 sequence is 14 residues long. One entry per CDR3 protein, called by TCRdb with MiXCR from the PCR reads. The table has over 85,000 distinct CDR3 sequences, 51% seen once. The sequenced material came from blood. The chain is built from TRBV2 and TRBJ2-5; D is perhaps TRBD1 or TRBD2 (5 bases each). The receptor was derived from a male donor with acne. The CDR3 reads CAGSEGAGGETQYF. The CDR3 region has the DNA TGTGCCGGCAGTGAAGGGGCGGGTGGAGAGACCCAGTACTTC.